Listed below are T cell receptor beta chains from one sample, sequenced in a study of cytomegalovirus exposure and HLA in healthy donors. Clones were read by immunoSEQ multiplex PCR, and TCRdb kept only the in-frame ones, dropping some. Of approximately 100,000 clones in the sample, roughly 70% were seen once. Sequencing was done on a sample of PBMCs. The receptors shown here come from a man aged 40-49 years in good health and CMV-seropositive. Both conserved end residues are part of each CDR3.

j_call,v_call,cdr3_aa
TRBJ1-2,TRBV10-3,CAISESGREDGYTF
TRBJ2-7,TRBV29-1,CSVEQGYEQYF
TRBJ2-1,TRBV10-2,CASRTSGSRHEQFF
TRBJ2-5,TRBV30,CAWRRGREQYF
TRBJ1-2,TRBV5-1,CASSPGEGAYGYTF
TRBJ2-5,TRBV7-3,CASSATGTPETQYF
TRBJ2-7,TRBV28,CASSLRTAYSYEQYF
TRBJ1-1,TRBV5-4,CASSPEGRFTEAFF
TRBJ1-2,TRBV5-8,CASSPLPGGAYGYTF
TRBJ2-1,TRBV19,CASSATGTAYNEQFF
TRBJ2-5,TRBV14,CASSQIMETQYF
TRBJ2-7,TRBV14,CASSQGGEQYF
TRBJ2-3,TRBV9,CASSPPGAGGARDTQYF
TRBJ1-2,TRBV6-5,CASSEPGTRLGYTF
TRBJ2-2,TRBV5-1,CASSYRQPVTGELFF
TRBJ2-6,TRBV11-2,CASSSHRGPTGANVLTF
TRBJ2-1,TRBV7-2,CASSPNREQFF
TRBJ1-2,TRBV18,CASSPGGGYGYTF
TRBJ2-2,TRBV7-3,CASSQGAGNTGELFF
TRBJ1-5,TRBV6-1,CASSVQTNQPQHF
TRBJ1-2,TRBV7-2,CASSSRTGTGNYGYTF
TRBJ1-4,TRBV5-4,CASSLDRVATNEKLFF
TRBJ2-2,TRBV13,CASSPVGGELFF
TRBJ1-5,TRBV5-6,CASSLWQGGQPQHF
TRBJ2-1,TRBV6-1,CASSRLAGNEQFF
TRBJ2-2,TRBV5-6,CASGWTSGRAENTGELFF
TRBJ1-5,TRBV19,CASSRDRGTGQPQHF
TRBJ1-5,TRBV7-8,CASSQSVLAQGGSNQPQHF
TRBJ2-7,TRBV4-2,CASSQGVLTGGLYEQYF
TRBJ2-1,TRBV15,CATSRGYASGSSSYNEQFF
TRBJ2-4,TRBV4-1,CASSQVGTGGRYF
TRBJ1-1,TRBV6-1,CASSFTGVNTEAFF
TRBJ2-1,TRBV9,CASSVAGGVYNEQFF
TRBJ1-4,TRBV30,CAWSWTGGEKLFF
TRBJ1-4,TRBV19,CASSISGIGEKLFF
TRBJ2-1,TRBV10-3,CAITRDISYNEQFF
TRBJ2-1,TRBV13,CASSLGGMTYNEQFF
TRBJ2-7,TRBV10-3,CAISEGERDEQYF
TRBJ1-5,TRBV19,CASSIGNQPQHF
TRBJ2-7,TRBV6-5,CASSSPTGASYEQYF
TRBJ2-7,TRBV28,CASTNTGVSYEQYF
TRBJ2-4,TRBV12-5,CASASSQTSGRDKNIQYF
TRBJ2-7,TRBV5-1,CASSLDRGVDEQYF
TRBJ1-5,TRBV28,CASSPRQGAQPQHF
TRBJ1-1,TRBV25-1,CASISGNTEAFF
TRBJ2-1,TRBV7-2,CASSLGQVLREQFF
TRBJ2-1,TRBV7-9,CASSLALAGEGEQFF
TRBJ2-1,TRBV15,CATSRGRLAGGGDEQFF
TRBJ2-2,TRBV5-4,CASNPTGLGTGELFF
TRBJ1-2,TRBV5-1,CASRTDRGLGGYTF
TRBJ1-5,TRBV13,CASSSSDTGGNQPQHF